One and the same sample provided the 16 T cell receptor beta chains below, sequenced in a study of shared clonotypes between healthy human individuals. This table comes from immunoSEQ multiplex PCR, and its TCRdb copy is limited to in-frame clones, with some not included. Of a few million clones in the sample, around nine tenths were seen once. Specimen: naive CD4+ T cells sorted from blood. Subset defined: CD45RA+ positively selected. The receptors were sampled from a young man in good health.

Points on this clone: At the DNA level, this CDR3 is encoded by other sequences in the same sample as well. This chain uses TRBV9 with TRBJ2-7; no definite D call. Trimming took 0 bases from V and 1 from J, leaving 5 bases between them. CDR3 length: 13 residues. Per the germline V gene, CDR1 is SGDLS and CDR2 is YYNGEE. CDR3 protein: CASSVGDSYEQYF. The CDR3 nucleotides are TGTGCCAGCAGCGTAGGGGATTCCTACGAGCAGTACTTC.

This clone was detected only once. The CDR3 spells CAWSVSFRGLNGYTF. The CDR3 DNA follows: TGTGCCTGGAGTGTAAGTTTCAGGGGGCTTAATGGCTACACCTTC. The J gene is TRBJ1-2, the V gene TRBV30; 8 nucleotides agree with TRBD1. The ends lost 0 bases at V and 6 bases at J; junction bases unmatched: 9. The CDR3 runs 15 residues. Germline V lookup: CDR1 GTSNPN, CDR2 SVGIG (reference sequence).

The chain combines TRBV19 with TRBJ1-3; D uncertain. Germline V gives CDR1 LNHDA, CDR2 SQIVND (reference sequence). V was shortened by 7 bases and J by 4 bases, with 8 bases between the two germline ends. This CDR3 has 12 amino acids. CDR3 sequence: CASTQGGNTIYF. Written as DNA, the CDR3 is TGTGCCAGTACCCAAGGGGGAAACACCATATATTTT.

The CDR3 sequence is CASSMLGTADSGANVLTF. CDR3 in DNA: TGTGCCAGTAGTATGTTAGGGACAGCGGACTCTGGGGCCAACGTCCTGACTTTC. The chain employs TRBV19 and TRBJ2-6; the match to TRBD1 covers 7 bases. Trimming took 3 bases from V and 0 from J; bases not matched to a gene: 8. The CDR3 extends over 18 amino acids. The germline gives CDR1 LNHDA, CDR2 SQIVND (reference sequence). Full variable domain (remainder filled in from reference TRBV19 and TRBJ2-6): DGGITQSPKYLFRKEGQNVTLSCEQNLNHDAMYWYRQDPGQGLRLIYYSQIVNDFQKGDIAEGYSVSREKKESFPLTVTSAQKNPTAFYLCASSMLGTADSGANVLTFGAGSRLTVL.

The sample holds one count of this clone. The same CDR3 can be traced to other DNA sequences in this sample. V usage is TRBV18 and J usage is TRBJ2-1; TRBD1 agrees at 11 bases. Germline CDR1 is KGHSH and CDR2 is LQKENI. V was clipped by 3 bases and J by 7 bases; unmatched bases: 5. The CDR3 is made up of 15 amino acids. CDR3 bases: TGTGCCAGCTCACCTCAAGGACAGGGGGCAAATGAGCAGTTCTTC. It codes for CASSPQGQGANEQFF.

This clone was seen once. The chain carries TRBV19 and TRBJ2-2, with 8 nucleotides matching TRBD1. V was clipped by 5 bases and J by 6 bases; unmatched bases: 11. The CDR3 covers 16 residues. Germline CDR1 reads LNHDA; CDR2 reads SQIVND (reference sequence). In nucleotides, the CDR3 is TGTGCCAGTAGTCCTCGAGAGGCAGGGGGCCCCGGGGAGCTGTTTTTT. Translation: CASSPREAGGPGELFF. Full variable domain (rest looked up from reference TRBV19 and TRBJ2-2): DGGITQSPKYLFRKEGQNVTLSCEQNLNHDAMYWYRQDPGQGLRLIYYSQIVNDFQKGDIAEGYSVSREKKESFPLTVTSAQKNPTAFYLCASSPREAGGPGELFFGEGSRLTVL.

This clone was detected once. V is TRBV29-1 and J is TRBJ1-3; tentative D call: TRBD1 (5 bases). The length of the CDR3 is 15 residues. The V gene lost 0 bases and the J gene lost 2 bases, with 11 bases spanning the gap. The germline V gene encodes CDR1 SQVTM and CDR2 ANQGSEA. The CDR3 loop is CSVEELRGTGNTIYF. The CDR3 nucleotides are TGCAGCGTTGAAGAGTTGAGGGGAACTGGAAACACCATATATTTT.

This chain links TRBV29-1 with TRBJ1-1; tentative D call: TRBD1 (5 bases). This CDR3 comprises 14 residues. Trimming took off 7 bases at V and 3 bases at J, with 18 bases between the two ends. Germline CDR1 reads SQVTM; CDR2 reads ANQGSEA. The CDR3 DNA reads as TGCAGCGCAAACCTGGGGGGGGTGTACACTGAAGCTTTCTTT. Translation gives CSANLGGVYTEAFF.

The V and J genes are TRBV28 and TRBJ2-7; 10 nucleotides match TRBD1. V trimming: 2 bases; J trimming: 4 bases; junction bases outside the gene matches: 8. CDR3 length: 16 residues. Germline CDR1 MDHEN, CDR2 SYDVKM. This CDR3 reads CASSLKTRDRGYEQYF. The CDR3 DNA reads TGTGCCAGCAGTTTAAAAACGAGGGACAGGGGTTACGAGCAGTACTTC.

This chain uses TRBV9 with TRBJ2-1; the match to TRBD2 covers 7 bases. This CDR3 is built from 14 residues. Germline-derived CDR1 and CDR2 are SGDLS and YYNGEE. The J segment lost 4 bases and the V segment lost 1 base, leaving 2 bases of the junction unmatched. CDR3 loop: CASSVRGLYNEQFF. In DNA, the CDR3 is TGTGCCAGCAGCGTACGGGGACTATACAATGAGCAGTTCTTC.

This clone was seen once. This chain uses TRBV1 with TRBJ1-1. TRBV1 is a pseudogene. The CDR3 covers 14 residues. The CDR3 protein is CTSSQEGGCTEAFF. The DNA of the CDR3 is TGCACCAGCAGCCAAGAGGGAGGGTGCACTGAAGCTTTCTTT.

In the case of this clone: The sample carries other DNA sequences with the same CDR3. V usage is TRBV30 and J usage is TRBJ2-1; 10 bases are shared with TRBD1. The CDR3 length is 15 residues. The germline gives CDR1 GTSNPN, CDR2 SVGIG (reference sequence). V lost 2 bases and J lost 3; bases outside the gene matches: 4. CDR3 sequence (DNA): TGTGCCTGGAGTCGGGGACAGGGGAGCTACAATGAGCAGTTCTTC. Its translation: CAWSRGQGSYNEQFF.

This clone was seen a single time. The CDR3 loop is CASSIRLAGGGEQYF. CDR3 DNA sequence: TGTGCCAGCAGTATTAGACTAGCGGGAGGAGGTGAGCAGTACTTC. The chain couples TRBV28 to TRBJ2-7; TRBD2 matches 13 bases. Germline trimming cut 5 bases from V and 7 bases from J; bases unmatched to any gene: 8. The CDR3 contains 15 residues. The V gene's germline CDR1 is MDHEN and CDR2 SYDVKM. The variable domain in full, with the rest retrieved from reference TRBV28 and TRBJ2-7, is DVKVTQSSRYLVKRTGEKVFLECVQDMDHENMFWYRQDPGLGLRLIYFSYDVKMKEKGDIPEGYSVSREKKERFSLILESASTNQTSMYLCASSIRLAGGGEQYFGPGTRLTVT.

The CDR3 DNA reads as TGTGCTAGTGGTTTGGTAGTGAGCTCTGGAAACACCATATATTTT. Its translation is CASGLVVSSGNTIYF. The chain couples TRBV12-5 to TRBJ1-3; D ambiguous. Trimming took 0 bases from V and 0 from J, leaving 6 bases between them. The germline V gene has CDR1 LGHNT and CDR2 FRNRAP. The CDR3 is made up of 15 amino acids.

With regard to this clone: Other nucleotide sequences from this sample produce the same CDR3. The V and J genes are TRBV4-3 and TRBJ2-7; TRBD2 agrees at 11 bases. Trimming removed 1 base from V and 1 base from J; junction bases left unmatched: 0. The CDR3 loop spans 15 amino acids. The germline V gene encodes CDR1 LGHNA and CDR2 YSLEER. This CDR3 is CASSQGLAGSYEQYF. The CDR3 DNA follows: TGCGCCAGCAGCCAAGGACTAGCGGGGTCCTACGAGCAGTACTTC.

The table lists this clone with a count of one. Other nucleotide sequences in the sample specify the same CDR3. The CDR3 region has the DNA TGTGCCAGCAGCTTAGCGGGGCTGAACACTGAAGCTTTCTTT. It codes for CASSLAGLNTEAFF. J is TRBJ1-1 and V is TRBV7-8; D possibly corresponds to TRBD1 (5 bases). The CDR3 extends over 14 amino acids. Per germline, CDR1 SGHVS and CDR2 FQNEAQ. Trimming shortened V by 0 bases and J by 0 bases, and 5 bases separated the two germline ends.